This T cell receptor (beta chain) was found in a study of blood T cell repertoires in COVID-19. In the study overall: The cDNA or gDNA used as material had been derived from T cells, B-cell-depleted T cells, or PBMCs.

CDR1 is KGHSH and CDR2 is LQKENI in the germline V gene. The CDR3 totals 14 residues. V was pared by 3 bases and J by 6 bases, with 12 bases between. Sequencing used immunoSEQ multiplex PCR; TCRdb keeps in-frame clones, though not all of them. The sample records about 180,000 clones, 82% being singletons. The sample comprised peripheral blood. The rearrangement joins TRBV18 to TRBJ2-1; D uncertain. The sequence came from a woman in her 70s with acute or convalescent COVID-19. In nucleotides, the CDR3 is TGTGCCAGCTCACCGATTTATCCCGGCAATGAGCAGTTCTTC. Translating gives CASSPIYPGNEQFF. Filled out from reference TRBV18 and TRBJ2-1, the complete variable domain reads NAGVMQNPRHLVRRRGQEARLRCSPMKGHSHVYWYRQLPEEGLKFMVYLQKENIIDESGMPKERFSAEFPKEGPSILRIQQVVRGDSAAYFCASSPIYPGNEQFFGPGTRLTVL.